This TCR beta chain was documented in a study of technical replicates of blood from a handful of donors (dated by TCRdb to about 2017). The CDR3 goes from the cysteine to the phenylalanine over 15 residues. Left in the record is the CDR3 DNA by itself, 45 bases read in frame from the first base. V loses 4 bases, J loses 4 bases, and the germline ends lie 17 bases apart. From the germline V gene, CDR1 is SGHRS and CDR2 is YFSETQ. Of note for this clone: What this receptor recognizes is not known. The sample holds no much larger clone one base away, and base qualities are not on file.

The library came from the immunoSEQ multiplex PCR assay. TCRdb holds this immuneACCESS table with in-frame rearrangements only. Some clones are missing; in checked studies, unresolved V genes explain under half, and the rest has no known cause. For this sample the table gives about 76,000 clones, of which 94% were detected only once. Approximately 0.4% of the sample lies in the top ten. This sequence was found in a human donor in good health. The V and J segments used are TRBV5-1 and TRBJ1-1; a tentative D match to TRBD1 spans 6 bases. What was sequenced was T cells isolated from PBMCs. Here is the DNA: TGCGCCAGCAGCGTATTAGGGGGAGGGATCACTGAAGCTTTCTTT. The resulting protein is CASSVLGGGITEAFF.